This T cell receptor (beta chain) was sequenced during a study of tumor-infiltrating lymphocytes in primary liver carcinoma. A primer in the constant region served to generate TCR beta cDNA from around 500 ng of total RNA. Each TCR beta library was derived from three nested multiplex PCR rounds that employed slightly modified ARM-PCR. The two initial PCR rounds, nine to eleven cycles each, used TRBV1-TRBV30 forward and C-beta reverse primers. In TCRdb, the multiplex PCR reads were re-called with MiXCR into one record per CDR3 protein. This repertoire shows tens of thousands of distinct CDR3 sequences, about three quarters found once; its top ten account for approximately 20%. The germline V gene encodes CDR1 SEHNR and CDR2 FQNEAQ (reference sequence). Trimming cost V 5 bases and J 4 bases; bases outside gene matches: 8. This CDR3 is 15 amino acids long. RNA and DNA were co-extracted from about 20-30 mg of unsorted bulk tissue.

The source is a man between 35 and 55 years old with primary liver carcinoma and hepatitis B virus infection. Input material: liver tumor tissue from sampling region 1. The subset is: tumor region T1, superior pole. The rearrangement links TRBV7-9 to TRBJ1-2; TRBD1 matches at 9 bases. CDR3 bases: TGTGCCAGCAGCCTGCGGACAGGGGCGTTCTATGGCTACACCTTC. This sequence encodes CASSLRTGAFYGYTF.